This T cell receptor (beta chain) was sequenced in a study of technical replicates of blood from several donors (dated by TCRdb to the late 2010s). The library was generated by the immunoSEQ multiplex PCR assay. What TCRdb holds here is the immuneACCESS table cut down to in-frame rearrangements. Part of the clones is not present; checked against another copy, under half of the missing clones reflect an unresolved V gene, and the others are unexplained. The sample contains 75,000 to 85,000 clones, almost 96% of them found a single time. Of the sample, 0.35% to 0.45% falls within the top ten clones. To note about this clone: Which antigen it targets is not known. Base-call qualities are not available, and no considerably larger clone is one nucleotide away.

Looking up the germline V gene yields CDR1 LGHNA and CDR2 YSLEER. V was cut back by 4 bases and J by 0 bases, leaving a gap of 10 bases between them. From the cysteine through the phenylalanine, the CDR3 covers 15 amino acids. The DNA shown is the 45-base CDR3, in frame from base 1. The sequence derives from a human donor in good health. The sample taken for sequencing was T cells isolated from PBMCs. The chain uses TRBV4-3 and TRBJ2-4; confidence is insufficient to name the D gene. The nucleotides read TGCGCCAGCAGCCTAGATTCGGGAGCCAAAAACATTCAGTACTTC. This yields the protein CASSLDSGAKNIQYF.